This is a list of T cell receptor beta chains from one sample in a study of T cell responses to AZD1222 COVID-19 vaccine. The repertoire was sequenced with immunoSEQ multiplex PCR; TCRdb's copy has only in-frame clones and lacks some. The table records about 60,000 clones, 84% of them present only once. This sample comprised peripheral blood, obtained on day 0 of AZD1222 vaccination. These receptors were obtained from an adult in good health. Each CDR3 is given with its conserved first and last residue. A D gene is named only where the DNA matches it firmly.

j_call: TRBJ2-6; d_call: NA; v_call: TRBV9; cdr3_nt: TGTGCCAGCAGCGTAGGACAGGCTGGGGCCAACGTCCTGACTTTC; cdr3_aa: CASSVGQAGANVLTF
j_call: TRBJ1-2; d_call: NA; v_call: TRBV2; cdr3_nt: TGTGCCAGCACCTGGGCACACAATCTCTATGGCTACACCTTC; cdr3_aa: CASTWAHNLYGYTF
j_call: TRBJ2-3; d_call: TRBD2; v_call: TRBV11-3; cdr3_nt: TGTGCCAGCAGCTTGTTGGGAGGGTCCCCAGATACGCAGTATTTT; cdr3_aa: CASSLLGGSPDTQYF
j_call: TRBJ2-3; d_call: TRBD2; v_call: TRBV19; cdr3_nt: TGTGCCAGCGCCGGGACTAGCGGACACACAGATACGCAGTATTTT; cdr3_aa: CASAGTSGHTDTQYF
j_call: TRBJ1-4; d_call: TRBD1; v_call: TRBV6-5; cdr3_nt: TGTGCCAGCAGTTCAGACAGGGTGGGATATGAAAAACTGTTTTTT; cdr3_aa: CASSSDRVGYEKLFF
j_call: TRBJ1-5; d_call: NA; v_call: TRBV6-5; cdr3_nt: TGTGCCAGCAGACGACAGTTTTCGGGGCCCCAGCATTTT; cdr3_aa: CASRRQFSGPQHF
j_call: TRBJ1-3; d_call: TRBD1; v_call: TRBV6-1; cdr3_nt: TGTGCCAGCAGTGATAACCTACAGGGGGCGCGACGAAACACCATATATTTT; cdr3_aa: CASSDNLQGARRNTIYF
j_call: TRBJ1-1; d_call: NA; v_call: TRBV6-5; cdr3_nt: TGTGCCAGCAGTTACTCCCCAGTGATGAACACTGAAGCTTTCTTT; cdr3_aa: CASSYSPVMNTEAFF
j_call: TRBJ1-5; d_call: NA; v_call: TRBV4-2; cdr3_nt: TGTGCCAGCAGCCAAGATGAGTTTTCGCCCCAGCATTTT; cdr3_aa: CASSQDEFSPQHF
j_call: TRBJ2-7; d_call: TRBD2; v_call: TRBV11-2; cdr3_nt: TGTGCCAGCAGGGGAGGGTGGGGGTCATCCTACGAGCAGTACTTC; cdr3_aa: CASRGGWGSSYEQYF
j_call: TRBJ2-7; d_call: NA; v_call: TRBV27; cdr3_nt: TGTGCCAGCAGTTTATTTGTCGAAGGGATCTACGAGCAGTACTTC; cdr3_aa: CASSLFVEGIYEQYF
j_call: TRBJ1-6; d_call: NA; v_call: TRBV6-5; cdr3_nt: TGTGCCAGCAGTACCTTAAGGGACCTTTCACCCCTCCACTTT; cdr3_aa: CASSTLRDLSPLHF